The clone carrying this TCR beta chain showed up just a few times. This entry belongs to a study of blood T cell repertoires in COVID-19. Study background: The study drew acute and convalescent COVID-19 samples from the United States, Italy and Spain. Nucleic acid was either cDNA or gDNA, and it came from T cells, B-cell-depleted T cells, or PBMCs.

With 4 bases clipped from V and 10 bases from J, the junction kept 12 bases outside the gene matches. From germline, CDR1 is SGHDN and CDR2 FVKESK. This CDR3 is built from 16 residues. Original data processing: Amplification of reference gene primers was used by the study to estimate nucleated cell counts. Assay: immunoSEQ multiplex PCR; the TCRdb copy retains only in-frame clones and omits some. The V and J calls and clone size were taken over from that table, and D and trimming were inferred from the DNA. The table shows 93,000 or so clones, with around 84% occurring only once. The clonotype comes from a human donor in a cohort sampled during active COVID-19. Sequenced sample: peripheral blood. The chain recombines TRBV14 with TRBJ2-1, with 11 positions matching TRBD2. As DNA, the CDR3 is TGTGCCAGCAGCCTTGCTAGCGGGGGGCAGGTACGGGAGCAGTTCTTC. Its protein product is CASSLASGGQVREQFF.